A selection of T cell receptor beta chains follows, all from one sample in a study of response to subunit inactivated influenza vaccine. MiXCR, applied by TCRdb to the RT-PCR reads, yields one record per CDR3 protein. The sample comprises roughly 760,000 distinct CDR3 sequences, 21% of which are singletons, and roughly a tenth rests with the top ten. The sequencing here drew on PBMCs from blood, taken 4 to 6 days after vaccination. All receptors come from a man in his forties or fifties who received an inactivated influenza vaccine. The conserved cysteine and the conserved F or W are not part of the CDR3 here. Not all rows give a size; the values are once, few, many and, for expanded clones, a class.

j_gene: TRBJ2-1
v_gene: TRBV12-5
len: 13
abundance: few
CDR3aa: ASGPGQGTYNEQF

j_gene: TRBJ1-2
v_gene: TRBV3-1
len: 16
abundance: .
CDR3aa: ASSQEGDRGQFYYGYT

j_gene: TRBJ2-3
v_gene: TRBV7-9
len: 10
abundance: many
CDR3aa: ASSLGAYTQY

j_gene: TRBJ2-2
v_gene: TRBV3-1
len: 15
abundance: few
CDR3aa: ASSQEFYGSNTGELF

j_gene: TRBJ2-7
v_gene: TRBV5-1
len: 14
abundance: few
CDR3aa: ASSLAGGQGPYEQY

j_gene: TRBJ1-2
v_gene: TRBV6-1
len: 11
abundance: .
CDR3aa: ASRRGQYYGYT

j_gene: TRBJ2-3
v_gene: TRBV29-1
len: 11
abundance: once
CDR3aa: SVRSPSVNTQY

j_gene: TRBJ2-5
v_gene: TRBV19
len: 13
abundance: .
CDR3aa: ASSSSGTGSETQY

j_gene: TRBJ2-7
v_gene: TRBV7-2
len: 13
abundance: .
CDR3aa: ASSLSGSQTSEQY

j_gene: TRBJ2-7
v_gene: TRBV2
len: 12
abundance: .
CDR3aa: ASRTPHTSYEQY

j_gene: TRBJ2-2
v_gene: TRBV2
len: 14
abundance: .
CDR3aa: ASSETGVVGTGELF

j_gene: TRBJ1-5
v_gene: TRBV18
len: 14
abundance: few
CDR3aa: ASSLGGQGPNQPQH

j_gene: TRBJ2-5
v_gene: TRBV29-1
len: 11
abundance: .
CDR3aa: SDGGALGETQY

j_gene: TRBJ1-1
v_gene: TRBV12-3/TRBV12-4
len: 9
abundance: .
CDR3aa: ASKSFAEVF

j_gene: TRBJ2-5
v_gene: TRBV10-2
len: 13
abundance: few
CDR3aa: ASSDFSSLQETQY

j_gene: TRBJ2-1
v_gene: TRBV7-2
len: 13
abundance: many
CDR3aa: ASSEVGGLYYEQF

j_gene: TRBJ2-7
v_gene: TRBV5-1
len: 12
abundance: .
CDR3aa: ASSQRTGEGEQY